The 30 T cell receptor beta chains given below trace back to one sample, sequenced in a study of cytomegalovirus exposure and HLA in healthy donors. PCR was performed using 60 Vbeta and 13 Jbeta primers. Here immunoSEQ multiplex PCR was the method, and the copy in TCRdb shows in-frame clones only, minus some. The sample shows some 160,000 clones, roughly 80% of them seen only once. Specimen: PBMCs. The receptors were sampled from a woman aged 40 to 50 in good health and CMV-seropositive.

The chain employs TRBV5-1 and TRBJ2-5; D perhaps matches TRBD1 (6 bases). There are 15 residues in the CDR3. The germline gives CDR1 SGHRS, CDR2 YFSETQ. Trimming removed 0 bases at V and 2 bases at J, with 11 bases between. The DNA for the CDR3 is TGCGCCAGCAGCTTGGATTTTAGGGGGCAAGAGACCCAGTACTTC. It encodes CASSLDFRGQETQYF. Full variable domain (outside the CDR3, taken from reference TRBV5-1 and TRBJ2-5): KAGVTQTPRYLIKTRGQQVTLSCSPISGHRSVSWYQQTPGQGLQFLFEYFSETQRNKGNFPGRFSGRQFSNSRSEMNVSTLELGDSALYLCASSLDFRGQETQYFGPGTRLLVL.

The chain links TRBV18 to TRBJ2-5; TRBD2 matches 12 bases. The end of the DNA fits TRBJ2-7 better, so the J call may be wrong. CDR3 length equals 16 residues. Germline CDR1 reads KGHSH; CDR2 reads LQKENI. CDR3 region: CASSPTLAGGTDEQYF. CDR3 DNA: TGTGCCAGCTCACCGACTCTAGCGGGAGGGACGGACGAGCAGTACTTC.

CDR3 in amino acids: CSVAAGFTDTQYF. CDR3 nucleotide sequence: TGCAGCGTTGCCGCGGGGTTCACAGATACGCAGTATTTT. The V and J genes are TRBV29-1 and TRBJ2-3; a weak D match, TRBD2 (6 bases). Germline-derived CDR1 and CDR2 are SQVTM and ANQGSEA. The CDR3 length is 13 residues. The germline V and J ends were trimmed by 4 bases and 2 bases, with 10 bases remaining between them.

This sequence joins TRBV15 and TRBJ1-6, with TRBD1 identical over 8 bases. This CDR3 has 15 amino acids. J lost 7 bases, V lost 5 bases, and 7 bases had no gene match. In germline, CDR1 is LNHNV, CDR2 YYDKDF (reference sequence). For the CDR3, the DNA is TGTGCCACCAGCCGCAAGACAGGGGAAAATTCACCCCTCCACTTT. It codes for CATSRKTGENSPLHF. Filled out from reference TRBV15 and TRBJ1-6, the complete variable domain reads DAMVIQNPRYQVTQFGKPVTLSCSQTLNHNVMYWYQQKSSQAPKLLFHYYDKDFNNEADTPDNFQSRRPNTSFCFLDIRSPGLGDTAMYLCATSRKTGENSPLHFGNGTRLTVT.

The chain carries TRBV7-2 and TRBJ2-1, with a weak D call TRBD2 (5 bases). Germline CDR1 and CDR2: SGHTA and FQGNSA. V lost 1 base and J 10 bases, leaving 11 bases between the germline ends. This CDR3 is built from 13 residues. The CDR3 reads CASSLVPPGEQFF. DNA for the CDR3: TGTGCCAGCAGCTTAGTCCCCCCGGGGGAGCAGTTCTTC. Full variable domain (rest looked up from reference TRBV7-2 and TRBJ2-1): GAGVSQSPSNKVTEKGKDVELRCDPISGHTALYWYRQSLGQGLEFLIYFQGNSAPDKSGLPSDRFSAERTGGSVSTLTIQRTQQEDSAVYLCASSLVPPGEQFFGPGTRLTVL.

This clone was counted a single time. The V call is TRBV18, the J call TRBJ2-4; TRBD1 agrees at 8 bases. V shed 4 bases, J shed 1 base, and the junction held 12 bases outside the gene matches. This CDR3 has 18 residues. Germline-derived CDR1 and CDR2 are KGHSH and LQKENI. CDR3 loop: CASSLPLLDRVAKNIQYF. DNA of the CDR3: TGTGCCAGCTCACTGCCCCTGCTGGACAGGGTGGCCAAAAACATTCAGTACTTC.

The gene calls are TRBV6-5 and TRBJ2-1, with 7 nucleotides matching TRBD1. This CDR3 has 11 amino acids. Germline CDR1 is MNHEY and CDR2 is SVGAGI. The J segment lost 11 bases and the V segment lost 11 bases, leaving 9 bases of the junction unmatched. The CDR3 protein is CAAQGVQKQFF. The CDR3, as DNA: TGTGCCGCCCAGGGGGTCCAGAAGCAGTTCTTC.

The CDR3 nucleotides are TGTGCCAGCAGCTTGGGCGGGAGCCTCTCCTACGAGCAGTACTTC. It yields the protein CASSLGGSLSYEQYF. J is TRBJ2-7 and V is TRBV5-4; 7 bases are a match to TRBD2. This CDR3 comprises 15 residues. CDR1 and CDR2 (germline): SGHNT, YYREEE (reference sequence). After removal of 0 bases from V and 0 bases from J, the junction contained 3 bases not matched to a gene.

This chain joins TRBV27 and TRBJ2-1; 11 positions match TRBD2. In germline, CDR1 is MNHEY, CDR2 SMNVEV (reference sequence). The CDR3 is 17 amino acids. The junction had 11 bases not matched to a gene; V was cut back by 5 bases and J by 5 bases. The CDR3, as DNA: TGTGCCAGCAGTACGATCTTAGCGGGAGGGATTAACAATGAGCAGTTCTTC. It codes for CASSTILAGGINNEQFF.

As to this clone: A junction boundary mismatches the germline segment, possibly from a read error. The gene calls are TRBV2 and TRBJ2-7, with TRBD2 identical over 11 bases. The CDR3 has 15 residues. The germline CDR1 and CDR2 sequences are SNHLY and FYNNEI. The CDR3 is CASRDSGRAYYELYF. The CDR3 DNA reads as TGTGCCAGCAGGGATAGCGGGAGGGCCTACTACGAGCTGTACTTC.

A single count supports this clone. The CDR3 here is CASSPGLAGGQYNEQFF. DNA of the CDR3: TGTGCCAGCAGCCCGGGACTAGCGGGAGGGCAATACAATGAGCAGTTCTTC. The rearrangement joins TRBV5-4 to TRBJ2-1; 16 bases match TRBD2. CDR1 and CDR2 (germline): SGHNT, YYREEE (reference sequence). V lost 4 bases to trimming and J lost 4 bases; unmatched junction nucleotides: 5. The CDR3 runs to 17 residues.

The V and J genes are TRBV6-5 and TRBJ2-3; no clear D gene. The V gene lost 6 bases and the J gene lost 0 bases, with 4 bases spanning the gap. The germline gives CDR1 MNHEY, CDR2 SVGAGI. The CDR3 consists of 12 residues. The CDR3 sequence is CASRASTDTQYF. CDR3 sequence (DNA): TGTGCCAGCAGGGCAAGCACAGATACGCAGTATTTT.

This sequence joins TRBV9 and TRBJ2-5; no reliable D call. The J call may be faulty, since TRBJ2-7 better matches the DNA end. CDR1 and CDR2 from the germline V gene are SGDLS and YYNGEE. The CDR3 has 13 residues. The CDR3 sequence: CASSDDPLSEQYF. CDR3 in DNA: TGTGCCAGCAGCGACGACCCTCTCAGCGAGCAGTACTTC.

The V gene is TRBV6-1, the J gene TRBJ2-7; weak D call: TRBD1 (6 bases). Trimming shortened V by 1 base and J by 1 base, and 14 bases separated the two germline ends. Germline values: CDR1 MNHNS, CDR2 SASEGT. The CDR3 loop spans 16 amino acids. The CDR3 nucleotides read TGTGCCAGCAGTGAAGAGGACAGACTAACTTCCTACGAGCAGTACTTC. This codes for CASSEEDRLTSYEQYF.

The rearrangement joins TRBV28 to TRBJ2-7, with 9 nucleotides matching TRBD2. V dropped 2 bases and J dropped 2; count of bases not matched to a gene: 4. This CDR3 has 15 amino acids. The germline V gene encodes CDR1 MDHEN and CDR2 SYDVKM. The DNA of the CDR3 is TGTGCCAGCAGTTTAATAGCGGGAGACACCTACGAGCAGTACTTC. Amino acids: CASSLIAGDTYEQYF.

The chain is built from TRBV27 and TRBJ2-1; 7 positions match TRBD2. CDR3 length: 13 residues. Losses at the gene ends were 5 bases for V and 6 bases for J; bases not matched to a gene: 4. Germline values: CDR1 MNHEY, CDR2 SMNVEV (reference sequence). This CDR3 is CASSGGRGNEQFF. CDR3 sequence (DNA): TGTGCCAGCAGTGGGGGGAGGGGCAATGAGCAGTTCTTC.

The chain employs TRBV7-3 and TRBJ2-5; 8 bases match TRBD2. The V and J ends lost 6 bases and 4 bases, in that order; junction bases with no gene match: 4. Germline values: CDR1 SGHTA, CDR2 FQGTGA. The CDR3 spans 13 residues. The DNA for the CDR3 is TGTGCCAGCAGTCCGGGGGGGCGAGAGACCCAGTACTTC. Protein sequence: CASSPGGRETQYF.

The genes are TRBV13 and TRBJ2-5; 8 bases line up with TRBD1. The trim removed 5 bases at V and 6 bases at J, leaving 11 bases unmatched. CDR1 is PRHDT, CDR2 FYEKMQ, per germline (reference sequence). The length of the CDR3 is 15 residues. CDR3 sequence reads: CASSQRQGPMKTQYF. The CDR3 nucleotides are TGTGCCAGCAGCCAGCGACAGGGGCCTATGAAGACCCAGTACTTC. Full variable domain (missing parts from reference TRBV13 and TRBJ2-5): AAGVIQSPRHLIKEKRETATLKCYPIPRHDTVYWYQQGPGQDPQFLISFYEKMQSDKGSIPDRFSAQQFSDYHSELNMSSLELGDSALYFCASSQRQGPMKTQYFGPGTRLLVL.

J is TRBJ2-1 and V is TRBV10-3; D perhaps matches TRBD1 (5 bases). The CDR3 has 14 residues. In germline, CDR1 is ENHRY, CDR2 SYGVKD. The V gene lost 0 bases and the J gene lost 16 bases, with 19 bases spanning the gap. CDR3 in amino acids: CAISESTRVTSHFF. CDR3 sequence (DNA): TGTGCCATCAGTGAGTCAACCAGGGTTACGAGCCATTTCTTC.

A word on this clone: Other DNA sequences of this sample code for an identical CDR3. The chain carries TRBV28 and TRBJ1-2; the D is unclear. The CDR3 sequence is 12 residues long. The ends were cut back, 2 bases at V and 8 bases at J, with 9 bases in the middle. CDR1 MDHEN and CDR2 SYDVKM come from the germline V gene. The CDR3 region has the DNA TGTGCCAGCAGTTTAGGAGGGTACGGCTACACCTTC. Residues: CASSLGGYGYTF.

This clone has just a few counts. The genes are TRBV29-1 and TRBJ2-7; 7 bases align to TRBD2. Germline V gene data show CDR1 as SQVTM and CDR2 as ANQGSEA. V dropped 2 bases and J dropped 4; count of bases not matched to a gene: 5. The CDR3 consists of 13 residues. CDR3 DNA: TGCAGCGTTGAAAGGGAGGGAGGTTACGAGCAGTACTTC. Protein product: CSVEREGGYEQYF.

This clone was picked up one time. The V gene is TRBV7-3, the J gene TRBJ2-7; 8 bases are a match to TRBD1. Germline trimming cut 1 base from V and 7 bases from J; bases unmatched to any gene: 9. Germline-derived CDR1 and CDR2 are SGHTA and FQGTGA. CDR3 length equals 15 residues. The DNA for the CDR3 is TGTGCCAGCAGCTTAAATTCGGACAGGGCGGGAGAGCAGTACTTC. This encodes CASSLNSDRAGEQYF.

The V gene is TRBV5-1, the J gene TRBJ2-3, with 7 positions matching TRBD2. The CDR3 contains 16 residues. The trim removed 4 bases at V and 6 bases at J, leaving 14 bases unmatched. CDR1 and CDR2 (germline): SGHRS, YFSETQ. CDR3 in amino acids: CASSPTIQRGFDTQYF. Here the CDR3 DNA reads TGCGCCAGCAGCCCGACCATTCAGCGGGGCTTCGATACGCAGTATTTT.

The chain carries TRBV5-1 and TRBJ1-5; possibly TRBD1 for D (5 bases). Looked up from germline, CDR1 is SGHRS and CDR2 is YFSETQ. The CDR3 has 15 amino acids. V lost 4 bases and J 0 bases, leaving 11 bases between the germline ends. As DNA, the CDR3 is TGCGCCAGCAGCCCGGGGGAGAATAGCAATCAGCCCCAGCATTTT. Its protein product is CASSPGENSNQPQHF. The complete variable domain, with remaining parts taken from reference TRBV5-1 and TRBJ1-5, reads KAGVTQTPRYLIKTRGQQVTLSCSPISGHRSVSWYQQTPGQGLQFLFEYFSETQRNKGNFPGRFSGRQFSNSRSEMNVSTLELGDSALYLCASSPGENSNQPQHFGDGTRLSIL.

The chain uses TRBV7-9 and TRBJ2-2; 8 positions match TRBD1. Germline assignment: CDR1 SEHNR and CDR2 FQNEAQ (reference sequence). After removal of 3 bases from V and 7 bases from J, the junction contained 4 bases not matched to a gene. The CDR3 sequence is 14 residues long. CDR3 nucleotide sequence: TGTGCCAGCAGCTTCCTAGGACAGGGCGGGGAGCTGTTTTTT. It translates to CASSFLGQGGELFF.

V gene TRBV7-2 combines with J gene TRBJ1-5, with no clear D. The CDR3 consists of 15 residues. Germline CDR1 reads SGHTA; CDR2 reads FQGNSA. V lost 7 bases and J 3 bases, leaving 16 bases between the germline ends. The CDR3 spells CASTYGPDPNQPQHF. The CDR3 coding sequence is TGTGCCAGCACCTATGGGCCAGACCCCAATCAGCCCCAGCATTTT.

The V call is TRBV2, the J call TRBJ2-1; D is perhaps TRBD2 (7 bases). V was pared by 11 bases and J by 0 bases, with 17 bases between. The germline gives CDR1 SNHLY, CDR2 FYNNEI. The CDR3 covers 15 residues. The CDR3 loop reads CASLGGGGSYNEQFF. The CDR3 nucleotides are TGTGCCTCCCTGGGGGGCGGGGGCTCCTACAATGAGCAGTTCTTC.

The chain couples TRBV28 to TRBJ2-3; D not certain. V was cut by 5 bases and J by 3 bases, with 6 bases left in between. CDR1 MDHEN and CDR2 SYDVKM come from the germline V gene. The length of the CDR3 is 12 residues. The chain's CDR3 is CASSPGTDTQYF. The CDR3 nucleotides read TGTGCCAGCAGTCCCGGGACAGATACGCAGTATTTT.

This chain links TRBV7-2 with TRBJ2-5, with 10 nucleotides matching TRBD2. The J call may not be correct, given that the DNA end is closer to TRBJ2-7. The germline gives CDR1 SGHTA, CDR2 FQGNSA. This CDR3 is 16 amino acids long. In nucleotides, the CDR3 is TGTGCCAGCAGCTTCGCTGGACTAGCGGCCTCGTACGAGCAGTACTTC. Its translation: CASSFAGLAASYEQYF.

This clone was picked up one time. The chain uses TRBV29-1 and TRBJ2-5; TRBD2 matches 12 bases. The V segment lost 6 bases and the J segment 5 bases; nucleotides outside the gene matches: 10. Germline CDR1 reads SQVTM; CDR2 reads ANQGSEA. The CDR3 loop spans 15 amino acids. CDR3 sequence reads: CSVSPTSGRRETQYF. In nucleotides, the CDR3 is TGCAGCGTCTCTCCGACTAGCGGGAGAAGGGAGACCCAGTACTTC.